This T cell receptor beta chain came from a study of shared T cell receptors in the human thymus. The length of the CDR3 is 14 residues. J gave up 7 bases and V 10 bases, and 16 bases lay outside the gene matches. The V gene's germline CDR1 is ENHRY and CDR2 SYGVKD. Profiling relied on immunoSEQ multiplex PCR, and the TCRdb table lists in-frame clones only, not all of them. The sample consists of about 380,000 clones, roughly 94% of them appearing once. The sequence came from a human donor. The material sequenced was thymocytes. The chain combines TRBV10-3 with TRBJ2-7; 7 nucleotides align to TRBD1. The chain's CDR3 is CATEQGQSDLEQYF. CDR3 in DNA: TGTGCCACCGAGCAGGGACAGTCAGATTTAGAGCAGTACTTC.